This T cell receptor (beta chain) was recorded in a study of cytotoxic CD8 clonotypes in ibrutinib-treated CLL. On the study more broadly: Mean yields were around 250,000 productive templates and 90,000 to 95,000 productive rearrangements per sample.

Investigators sought sequencing depths of between 1 in 200,000 and 1 in 1 million T cells. The table came from immunoSEQ multiplex PCR; TCRdb's copy has only in-frame clones and leaves some out. This table has approximately 320,000 clones, approximately 67% appearing once. Germline-derived CDR1 and CDR2 are LNHDA and SQIVND (reference sequence). V gave up 4 bases and J gave up 4 bases, with 4 bases separating them. The CDR3 length is 11 residues. This clone was observed a handful of times. Its target is not known. Study observations and caveats: While tracking circulating CD8+ T-cell counts, baseline clonality exceeded that of age-matched healthy donors.

Source: PBMCs, taken after 36 months of ibrutinib treatment. J is TRBJ2-5 and V is TRBV19; no clear D. This TCR was recovered from a human donor with chronic lymphocytic leukemia. CDR3 sequence: CASSNLETQYF. The CDR3 region has the DNA TGTGCCAGTAGTAACTTAGAGACCCAGTACTTC.